Sequencing of this TCR beta chain was carried out in a study of blood T cell repertoires in COVID-19. Study background: COVID-19 samples, acute and convalescent, were from the United States, Italy and Spain.

Original methodology: The authors estimated nucleated cell counts from reference gene primer amplification. The table came from immunoSEQ multiplex PCR; TCRdb's copy has only in-frame clones and leaves some out. Clonal size and the V and J genes are those of that table, whereas D and trimming came from the DNA. The table shows around 70,000 clones, with 80% to 90% occurring only once. The CDR3 has 15 amino acids. Germline assignment: CDR1 SGHTA and CDR2 FQGTGA. The ends were cut back, 1 base at V and 1 base at J, with 7 bases in the middle. The rearrangement uses TRBV7-3 and TRBJ2-2; D ambiguous. Sequenced material: peripheral blood. The clonotype comes from a woman of 80 years or more with active or convalescent COVID-19. The CDR3 DNA follows: TGTGCCAGCAGCTTAAATAGTGAGAACACCGGGGAGCTGTTTTTT. Residues: CASSLNSENTGELFF.